This T cell receptor beta chain stems from a study of shared clonotypes between healthy human individuals. CD45RO-negative cells were positively selected for CCR7, leaving out terminally differentiated effector memory CD45RA+ cells. Deep-level settings were used for running the assay. Method: immunoSEQ multiplex PCR; TCRdb's copy keeps in-frame clones and lacks some. The profile covers over 2,000,000 clones, with about 93% appearing a single time and about 1.7% taken by the ten largest. General study results and limits: Generally, estimated richness proved larger in naive subsets than it did in memory subsets. Some clonotypes were shared by all four sorted-subset donors, while others were not shared. The non-shared ones had lower generation probabilities than the shared ones.

Details on this clone: The antigen remains undetermined. An end of the junction does not agree with germline; a read error may underlie this.

Looked up from germline, CDR1 is SGDLS and CDR2 is YYNGEE. The CDR3 is 12 amino acids. The sequencing input was naive CD8+ T cells from PBMCs. The TCR was taken from a man aged 18 to 29 in good health. Some clones in this sample may be carry-over from other donors' samples. The rearrangement uses TRBV9 and TRBJ1-4; D possibly corresponds to TRBD1 (6 bases). The CDR3 DNA follows: TGCGCCGACAGACATCAGGGGGAAAAACTGTTTTTT. The encoded protein is CADRHQGEKLFF.